Each of the 4 T cell receptor beta chains below was sequenced from the same sample in a study of cytomegalovirus exposure and HLA in healthy donors. The PCR ran on 60 Vbeta and 13 Jbeta primers. Produced via immunoSEQ multiplex PCR; TCRdb's table is partial and in-frame only. The data show about 160,000 clones, 80% to 85% seen once. The material sequenced was PBMCs. The receptors derive from a boy under 10 years old in good health and CMV-seronegative.

This clone was seen just once. The chain recombines TRBV18 with TRBJ2-2, with 7 nucleotides matching TRBD1. This CDR3 has 15 amino acids. Germline V gives CDR1 KGHSH, CDR2 LQKENI. The ends lost 4 bases at V and 1 base at J; junction bases unmatched: 3. The CDR3 DNA sequence: TGTGCCAGCTCACTTCGACAGGGGAACACCGGGGAGCTGTTTTTT. Encoded protein: CASSLRQGNTGELFF.

This sequence joins TRBV6-1 and TRBJ1-6; the match to TRBD1 covers 7 bases. The CDR3 runs to 18 residues. In germline, CDR1 is MNHNS, CDR2 SASEGT. J was trimmed by 7 bases and V by 0 bases; bases with no gene match: 12. CDR3 bases: TGTGCCAGCAGTGAAGCTGATGTGTGGGACAGTCGCAATTCACCCCTCCACTTT. This sequence encodes CASSEADVWDSRNSPLHF.

The chain uses TRBV6-1 and TRBJ2-7; D not certain. Trimming pared 1 base from V and 3 bases from J, leaving 13 bases between. In germline, CDR1 is MNHNS, CDR2 SASEGT. The CDR3 covers 15 residues. This chain's CDR3 is CASSEGSRPLYEQYV. The CDR3 DNA reads TGTGCCAGCAGTGAAGGTTCGCGGCCCCTCTACGAGCAGTACGTC.

This chain connects TRBV11-2 to TRBJ2-1; 11 bases align to TRBD2. The germline CDR1 and CDR2 sequences are SGHAT and FQNNGV. This CDR3 spans 17 amino acids. J was trimmed by 4 bases and V by 1 base; bases with no gene match: 6. For the CDR3, the DNA is TGTGCCAGCAGCTTAGTGGGACTAGCGGATATATACAATGAGCAGTTCTTC. It codes for CASSLVGLADIYNEQFF.